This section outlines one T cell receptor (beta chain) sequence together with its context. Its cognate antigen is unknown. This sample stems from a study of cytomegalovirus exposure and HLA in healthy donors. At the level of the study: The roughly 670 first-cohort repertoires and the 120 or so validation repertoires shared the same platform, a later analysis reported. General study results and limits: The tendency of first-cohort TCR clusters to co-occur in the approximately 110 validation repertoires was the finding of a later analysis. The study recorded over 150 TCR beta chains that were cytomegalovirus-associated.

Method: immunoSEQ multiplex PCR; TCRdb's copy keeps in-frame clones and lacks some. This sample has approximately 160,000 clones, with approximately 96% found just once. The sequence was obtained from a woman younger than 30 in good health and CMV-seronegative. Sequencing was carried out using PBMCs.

CDR3 in amino acids: CASSSYLQETQYF. CDR3 DNA sequence: TGCGCCAGCAGCTCCTACCTCCAAGAGACCCAGTACTTC. This chain joins TRBV5-1 and TRBJ2-5; D is uncertain. Trimming removed 3 bases from V and 1 base from J, with 7 bases in between. This CDR3 spans 13 amino acids. CDR1 and CDR2 (germline): SGHRS, YFSETQ.